What follows are 2 T cell receptor beta chains derived from one specimen sequenced in a study of a mutant IDH1 vaccine in newly diagnosed glioma. Assay: immunoSEQ multiplex PCR; the TCRdb copy retains only in-frame clones and omits some. The data show about 100,000 clones, roughly 75% seen once. Time point here: baseline, week 1 (first vaccination visit). Treatment specified: pre-vaccination baseline after standard-of-care therapy. Material: PBMCs, obtained from a glioma patient treated with radiotherapy, temozolomide or both. These receptors all come from a man aged 40-55 years with glioma.

This clone was observed a handful of times. This rearrangement joins TRBV29-1 to TRBJ1-3; D perhaps matches TRBD1 (6 bases). The V gene lost 4 bases and the J gene lost 0 bases, with 13 bases spanning the gap. The CDR3 covers 15 residues. Germline-derived CDR1 and CDR2 are SQVTM and ANQGSEA. The CDR3 spells CSVVGQYDSGNTIYF. The CDR3 region has the DNA TGCAGCGTTGTAGGACAGTACGACTCTGGAAACACCATATATTTT.

This sequence joins TRBV19 and TRBJ1-2; D uncertain. Germline CDR1 is LNHDA and CDR2 is SQIVND (reference sequence). The CDR3 covers 11 residues. V shed 6 bases and J shed 8 bases, with 10 bases lying between them. The CDR3 DNA reads TGTGCCAGTAGAGACCCTTACGGCTACACCTTC. Translated: CASRDPYGYTF.